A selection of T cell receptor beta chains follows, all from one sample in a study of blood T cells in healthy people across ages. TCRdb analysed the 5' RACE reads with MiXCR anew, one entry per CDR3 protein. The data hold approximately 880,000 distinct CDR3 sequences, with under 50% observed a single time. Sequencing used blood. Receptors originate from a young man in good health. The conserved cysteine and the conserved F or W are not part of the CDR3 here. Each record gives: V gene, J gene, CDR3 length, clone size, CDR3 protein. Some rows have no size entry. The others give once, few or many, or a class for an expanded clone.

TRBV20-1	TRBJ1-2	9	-	SAKHNYGYT
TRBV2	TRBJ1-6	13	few	ASSLRGVGNSPLH
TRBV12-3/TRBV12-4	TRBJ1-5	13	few	ASSLEGQGSKPQH
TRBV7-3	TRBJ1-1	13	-	ASSLQGQGNTEAF
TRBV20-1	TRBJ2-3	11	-	SARVEAGDTQY
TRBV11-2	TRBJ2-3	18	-	ASSPVLDRGLVWRADTQY
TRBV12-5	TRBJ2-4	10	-	ASGLVQNIQY
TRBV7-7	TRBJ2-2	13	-	ASSELAGSTGELF
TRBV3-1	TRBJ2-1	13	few	ASSQAGGGEVEQF
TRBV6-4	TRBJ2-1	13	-	ASSMVGGNYNEQF
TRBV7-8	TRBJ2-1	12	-	ASSLRTGFSEQF
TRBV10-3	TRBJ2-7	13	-	AQYSGSGGSYEQY
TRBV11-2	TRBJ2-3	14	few	ASSFFSGGITDTQY
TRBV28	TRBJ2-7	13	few	ASSLTLTGSYEQY
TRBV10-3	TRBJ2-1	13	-	ASLAQGSSYNEQF
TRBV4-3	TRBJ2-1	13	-	ASSQIAGFYNEQF
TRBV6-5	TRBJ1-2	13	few	ASSEPGQSLYGYT
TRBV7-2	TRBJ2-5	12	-	ASSLGLALETQY
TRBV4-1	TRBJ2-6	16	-	ASSLEVIKPSGANVLT
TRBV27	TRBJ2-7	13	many	ASSSPQESSYEQY
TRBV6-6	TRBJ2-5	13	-	ASSYRQVYGETQY
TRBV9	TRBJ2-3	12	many	ASSVSGSTDTQY
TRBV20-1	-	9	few	SASPRDEQY
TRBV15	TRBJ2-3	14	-	ATSRSQAGGTDTQY
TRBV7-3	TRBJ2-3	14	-	VSRLGPSGDSDTQY
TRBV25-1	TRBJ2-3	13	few	ASSESAKVTDTQY
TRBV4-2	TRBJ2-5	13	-	ASRPGASGQETQY
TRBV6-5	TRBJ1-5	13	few	ASSPWDRGNQPQH
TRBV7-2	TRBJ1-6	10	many	ASSSYNSPLH
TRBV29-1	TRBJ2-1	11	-	SGMPGGQETQF
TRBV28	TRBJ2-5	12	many	ASSGGVNQETQY
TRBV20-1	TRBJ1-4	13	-	SAKPGTGSNEKLF
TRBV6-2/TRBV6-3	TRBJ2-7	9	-	ASSPGLDQY
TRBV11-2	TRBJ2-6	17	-	ASRRAPAGQSSGANVLT
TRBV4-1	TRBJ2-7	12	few	ASSHGLGSYEQY
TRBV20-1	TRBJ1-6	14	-	SARVVGESYNSPLH
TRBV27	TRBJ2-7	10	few	ASSPPGGEQY
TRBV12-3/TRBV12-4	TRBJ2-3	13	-	ASSFQGRGVDTQY
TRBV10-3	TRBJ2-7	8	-	AIGDYEQY
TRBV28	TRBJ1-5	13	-	ASSLPTGSGQPQH
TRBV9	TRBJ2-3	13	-	ASRESGSSTDTQY
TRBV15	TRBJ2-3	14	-	ATSITGGGFGDTQY
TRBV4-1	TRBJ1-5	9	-	ASSLYQPQH
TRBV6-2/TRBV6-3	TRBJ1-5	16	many	ASSYVASGGFSNQPQH
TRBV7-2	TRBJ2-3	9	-	ASTLNQAQY
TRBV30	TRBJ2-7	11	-	AWNGGPSYEQY
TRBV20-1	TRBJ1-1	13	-	SVREEQGAARAAF
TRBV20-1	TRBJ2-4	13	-	SARGTSGGKNIQY
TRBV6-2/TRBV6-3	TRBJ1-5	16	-	ASSYQGPGDQSNQPQH
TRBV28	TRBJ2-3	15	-	ASTLEWGGASTDTQY
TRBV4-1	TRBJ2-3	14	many	ASSQDSGRGTDTQY
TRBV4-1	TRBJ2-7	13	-	ASSQGLPRGYEQY